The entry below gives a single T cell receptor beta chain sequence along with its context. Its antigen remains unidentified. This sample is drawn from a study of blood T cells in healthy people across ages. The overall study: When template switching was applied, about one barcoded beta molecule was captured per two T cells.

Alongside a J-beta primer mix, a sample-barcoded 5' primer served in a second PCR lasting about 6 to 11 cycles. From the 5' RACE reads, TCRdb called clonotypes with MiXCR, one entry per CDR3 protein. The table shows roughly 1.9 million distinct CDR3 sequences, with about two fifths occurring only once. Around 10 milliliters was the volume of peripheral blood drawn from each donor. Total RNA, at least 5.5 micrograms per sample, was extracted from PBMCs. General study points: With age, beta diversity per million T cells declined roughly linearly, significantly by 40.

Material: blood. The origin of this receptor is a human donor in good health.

The CDR3 nucleotides are TGTGCCAGCAGTTTTGATCAGGGAAACCTCTATGGCTACACCTTC. Translation: CASSFDQGNLYGYTF. V and J are TRBV12-3 or TRBV12-4 and TRBJ1-2, with D possibly matching TRBD1 (5 bases). The CDR3 sequence is 15 residues long. V was shortened by 3 bases and J by 4 bases, with 15 bases between the two germline ends.